This T cell receptor beta chain derives from a study of blood T cell repertoires in COVID-19. The overall study: Samples came from the United States, Italy and Spain, spanning acute and convalescent COVID-19.

In the original workflow: Nucleated cell counts were estimated from reference gene primer amplification. This table comes from immunoSEQ multiplex PCR, and its TCRdb copy is limited to in-frame clones, with some not included. The DNA was the basis for D and trimming; V, J and clone size are from that table. The table shows about 150,000 clones, with 70% to 90% occurring only once. CDR1 and CDR2 from the germline V gene are MDHEN and SYDVKM. CDR3 length equals 19 residues. Trimming shortened V by 6 bases and J by 0 bases, and 24 bases separated the two germline ends. Which cohort a participant joined came from the clinical history participants gave.

The source is a woman aged 45 to 65 with acute COVID-19. The V call is TRBV28, the J call TRBJ1-5; D ambiguous. The sample comprised PBMCs or T cells enriched from blood (not recorded which). DNA for the CDR3: TGTGCCAGCAGGACAAGTCACGGACTCGGAATCTATAGCAATCAGCCCCAGCATTTT. This gives the protein CASRTSHGLGIYSNQPQHF.